This note documents a single T cell receptor (beta chain) sequence. The CDR3 runs to 13 residues. Trimming cost V 7 bases and J 4 bases; bases outside gene matches: 6. Germline loops: CDR1 SGHRS, CDR2 YFSETQ. The data were produced by immunoSEQ multiplex PCR, yet TCRdb's version contains in-frame clones alone and is incomplete. The profile shows over 35,000 clones, approximately 80% of them singletons. This entry belongs to a study of OX40 agonist ivuxolimab in advanced cancers. On the study more broadly: In three patients, partial responses were observed, one with hepatocellular carcinoma and two with cutaneous melanoma.

The chain uses TRBV5-1 and TRBJ2-5; 8 bases agree with TRBD2. This material consisted of CD4+ or CD8+ T cells sorted from blood, taken in a trial of the OX40 agonist ivuxolimab. The sequence came from an adult with an advanced solid tumor such as melanoma, head and neck, liver or kidney cancer. This CDR3 is CASRREERETQYF. In DNA, the CDR3 is TGCGCCAGCCGGCGGGAGGAACGAGAGACCCAGTACTTC.